The clone carrying this T cell receptor beta chain appeared a few times. As yet, its antigen is unknown. This CDR3 has 13 residues. These data belong to a study of OX40 agonist ivuxolimab in advanced cancers. Study as a whole: Mean age approximately 66 years, range 23 to 79; 82.7% male.

Study-level results: At 0.1-3.0 mg/kg, partial responders had clonal expansion among the lowest observed.

Measured with immunoSEQ multiplex PCR; TCRdb has only the in-frame clones, and not every one. The sample has roughly 66,000 clones, approximately 90% seen once. The chain is built from TRBV21-1 and TRBJ1-4; the table's D gene call, TRBD1, was not cross checked with the DNA. TRBV21-1 is a known pseudogene. Source: CD4+ or CD8+ T cells sorted from blood, taken in a trial of the OX40 agonist ivuxolimab. The clonotype comes from an adult with an advanced solid tumor such as melanoma, head and neck, liver or kidney cancer. In nucleotides, the CDR3 is TGTGCCAGCAGCATCCACAGGGGTGGGAAACTGTTTTTT. It is translated as CASSIHRGGKLFF.